This TCR beta chain appears in the sequencing data of a study of radiotherapy plus CTLA-4 blockade in lung cancer. Using immunoSEQ multiplex PCR, the repertoire was profiled, and TCRdb retains in-frame clones only, with some absent. Counted here are roughly 62,000 clones, around 77% occurring once; the ten biggest clones make up about 3.1%. The germline CDR1 and CDR2 sequences are LNHDA and SQIVND (reference sequence). V shed 8 bases, J shed 0 bases, and the junction held 3 bases outside the gene matches. This CDR3 comprises 13 residues. The rearrangement uses TRBV19 and TRBJ2-5; 7 positions agree with TRBD1. The specimen was peripheral blood, collected from a patient treated with radiotherapy plus ipilimumab. The receptor comes from a human donor with non-small cell lung cancer who had a complete response to radiotherapy plus ipilimumab. The CDR3: CASYGTDQETQYF. CDR3 DNA sequence: TGTGCCAGTTACGGGACAGACCAAGAGACCCAGTACTTC.